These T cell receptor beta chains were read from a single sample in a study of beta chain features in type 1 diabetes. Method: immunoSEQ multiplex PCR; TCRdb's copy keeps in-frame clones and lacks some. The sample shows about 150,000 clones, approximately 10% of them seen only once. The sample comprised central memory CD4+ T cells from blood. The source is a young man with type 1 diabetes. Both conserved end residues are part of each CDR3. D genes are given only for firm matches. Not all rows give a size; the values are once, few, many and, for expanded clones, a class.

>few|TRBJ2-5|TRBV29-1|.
TGCAGCGGGCGCGGACAGTTTCTGACCCAGTACTTC
CSGRGQFLTQYF
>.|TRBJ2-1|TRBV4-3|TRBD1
TGCGCCAGCAGCCAAGTCCACAGGGGTGATGAGCAGTTCTTC
CASSQVHRGDEQFF
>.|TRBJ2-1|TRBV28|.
TGTGCGAACAGCAGGAGGAGCTCCAATGAGCAGTTCTTC
CANSRRSSNEQFF
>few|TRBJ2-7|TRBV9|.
TGTGCCAGCAACGTGGGTCTAGACGAGCAGTACTTC
CASNVGLDEQYF
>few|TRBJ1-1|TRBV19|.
TGTGCCAGTAGCGACGCCGGCCAGGAGAACACTGAAGCTTTCTTT
CASSDAGQENTEAFF
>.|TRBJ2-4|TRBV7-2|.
TGTGCCAGCAGCTTAGATCGTGGCCAAATTCAGTACTTC
CASSLDRGQIQYF
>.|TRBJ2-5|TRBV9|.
TGTGCCAGCAGCGTAGGGGCAGGTAGCGGCGAGACCCAGTACTTC
CASSVGAGSGETQYF
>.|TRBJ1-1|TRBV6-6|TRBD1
TGTGCCAGCAGTAAAGGGGGGCAGGGGGTATCTTTCTTT
CASSKGGQGVSFF
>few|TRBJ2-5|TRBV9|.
TGTGCCAGCAGCGCTCAAGAGACCCAGTACTTC
CASSAQETQYF
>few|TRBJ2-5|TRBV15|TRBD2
TGTGCCACCAGCAGTCCGGGACTAGCGGGATTGCAGACCCAGTACTTC
CATSSPGLAGLQTQYF
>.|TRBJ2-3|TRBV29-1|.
TGCAGCGTTGGGGGGGTAAATCGAAACGCAGATACGCAGTATTTT
CSVGGVNRNADTQYF
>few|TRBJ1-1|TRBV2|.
TGTGCCAGCAGTACACGGACAGATCTGGGCACTGAAGCTTTCTTT
CASSTRTDLGTEAFF
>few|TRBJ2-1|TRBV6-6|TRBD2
TGTGCCAGCAGTTCCGGGACTAGCGGGAGTAGGGCAGGGTTCTTC
CASSSGTSGSRAGFF
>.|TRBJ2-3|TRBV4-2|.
TGTGCCAGCAGCCAAGATTCGTTTCGGCAGGGCACAGATACGCAGTATTTT
CASSQDSFRQGTDTQYF
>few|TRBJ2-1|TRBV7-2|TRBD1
TGTGCCAGCAGCTTAACCCTCCAGGGGGATGAGCAGTTCTTC
CASSLTLQGDEQFF
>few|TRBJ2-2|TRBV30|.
TGTGCCTGGAGTCCCCTACTGGGCCAGGGCTACAACACCGGGGAGCTGTTTTTT
CAWSPLLGQGYNTGELFF
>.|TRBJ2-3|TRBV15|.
TGTGCCACCAGCCCTCGTTCCCCAGATACGCAGTATTTT
CATSPRSPDTQYF
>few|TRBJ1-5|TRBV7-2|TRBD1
TGTGCCAGCAGCTACGGACAGGACACTGGGCCCCAGCATTTT
CASSYGQDTGPQHF
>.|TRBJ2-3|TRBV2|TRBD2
TGTGCCAGCAGCTCCCGGACTAGCGCGTTACCAGATACGCAGTATTTT
CASSSRTSALPDTQYF
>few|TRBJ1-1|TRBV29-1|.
TGCAGCGGCTCCCAGAACATGAACACTGAAGCTTTCTTT
CSGSQNMNTEAFF
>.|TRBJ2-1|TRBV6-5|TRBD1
TGTGCCAGCAGTTTGACAGGACAGGCCTCCTACAATGAGCAGTTCTTC
CASSLTGQASYNEQFF
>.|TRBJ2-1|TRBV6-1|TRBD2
TGTGCCAACGGACTAGCGGGAGGCAATGAGCAGTTCTTC
CANGLAGGNEQFF
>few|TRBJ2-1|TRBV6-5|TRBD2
TGTGCCAGCAGAATTAGCGGGAGCTCCTACAATGAGCAGTTCTTC
CASRISGSSYNEQFF
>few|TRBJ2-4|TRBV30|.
TGTGCCTGGAGTGTAGGAGGGGGGGGAGCCAAAAACATTCAGTACTTC
CAWSVGGGGAKNIQYF